These 7 T cell receptor beta chains were all obtained from the same sample, sequenced in a study. TCRdb passed the reads through MiXCR, listing each CDR3 protein once. The table shows 15,000 or so distinct CDR3 sequences, with around 32% occurring only once. Sequencing used blood. The receptor source for this set is a human donor.

Remarks on this clonotype: Here the CDR3 omits its conserved ending phenylalanine or tryptophan, so a read error is the likely source. No DNA is shown, since the ends of the CDR3 on it are uncertain; the CDR3 is the one TCRdb lists. The genes are TRBV4-2 and TRBJ2-2; TRBD1, the table's D call, was not compared with the DNA. CDR1 LGHNA and CDR2 YNFKEQ come from the germline V gene. The CDR3 has 8 amino acids, counting both end residues. The CDR3 here is CASSQEGQ.

The chain recombines TRBV4-2 with TRBJ2-1; a weak D match, TRBD1 (6 bases). This CDR3 has 15 amino acids. Germline V gene data show CDR1 as LGHNA and CDR2 as YNFKEQ. Between the trimmed V and J ends, which lost 3 bases and 4 bases, there was a span of 13 bases. The CDR3 DNA sequence: TGTGCCAGCAGCCATGCTACAGGGCCGTACAATGAGCAGTTCTTC. Translating gives CASSHATGPYNEQFF.

Sample share makes this clonotype medium-sized. The chain links TRBV6-2 or TRBV6-3 to TRBJ2-2; the D is unclear. CDR3 length: 13 residues. The V and J ends lost 3 bases and 3 bases respectively, with 5 bases between them. The V gene's germline CDR1 is MNHEY and CDR2 SVGEGT. The CDR3 DNA follows: TGTGCCAGCAGTTATGTGGACACCGGGGAGCTGTTTTTT. Amino acids: CASSYVDTGELFF.

Ten or more counts support this clonotype. The rearrangement joins TRBV4-3 to TRBJ2-2; D is unclear. V lost 4 bases, J lost 9 bases, and 15 bases lay in between. CDR1 and CDR2 (germline): LGHNA, YSLEER. This CDR3 spans 14 amino acids. The CDR3 DNA is TGCGCCAGCAGCCCCTGGTCCGGGTTCCGGGAGCTGTTTTTT. Translation: CASSPWSGFRELFF.

This clonotype is judged medium-sized. The V and J genes are TRBV29-1 and TRBJ2-7; 8 nucleotides line up with TRBD1. This CDR3 is 11 amino acids long. The J segment lost 5 bases and the V segment lost 4 bases, leaving 1 base of the junction unmatched. CDR1 SQVTM and CDR2 ANQGSEA come from the germline V gene. The CDR3 is CSVATGDEQYF. The CDR3 nucleotides are TGCAGCGTTGCGACAGGGGACGAGCAGTACTTC.

By share, this clonotype counts as medium-sized. DNA of the CDR3: TGCAGCGTTGGCCCCATAGCGGGAGCGGTAGATACGCAGTATTTT. Protein sequence: CSVGPIAGAVDTQYF. The gene calls are TRBV29-1 and TRBJ2-3; 9 positions match TRBD2. CDR1 and CDR2 from the germline V gene are SQVTM and ANQGSEA. Unmatched junction bases numbered 10, after V lost 4 bases and J lost 5 bases. This CDR3 spans 15 amino acids.

This clonotype was seen ten or more times. The V call is TRBV4-2, the J call TRBJ2-2; tentatively, D is TRBD2 (6 bases). CDR3 size: 18 residues. Germline lookup yields CDR1 LGHNA and CDR2 YNFKEQ. The germline V and J ends were trimmed by 2 bases and 2 bases, with 18 bases remaining between them. CDR3 nucleotide sequence: TGTGCCAGCAGCCAAAGGAGGCAGTGGGAGGTTAACACCGGGGAGCTGTTTTTT. This codes for CASSQRRQWEVNTGELFF.